The 18 T cell receptor beta chains below come from one sample, sequenced in a study of blood T cells in healthy people across ages. Together with a sample-barcoded 5' primer, a J-beta primer mix was included in a second PCR lasting roughly 6 to 12 cycles. TCRdb re-called the 5' RACE reads with MiXCR, one entry per CDR3 protein. Here the sample spans 2 million or so distinct CDR3 sequences, approximately 50% being singletons. Input material: blood. All receptors derive from a middle-aged woman in good health.

This clonotype has a handful of counts. V gene TRBV4-2 combines with J gene TRBJ2-3; D perhaps matches TRBD2 (5 bases). Trimming removed 1 base at V and 6 bases at J, with 8 bases between. The CDR3 is 13 amino acids. The germline gives CDR1 LGHNA, CDR2 YNFKEQ. The CDR3: CASSQGRGDTQYF. CDR3 coding DNA: TGTGCCAGCAGCCAAGGGAGAGGGGATACGCAGTATTTT.

This clonotype has a handful of counts. This sequence joins TRBV6-2 or TRBV6-3 and TRBJ1-5; D possibly corresponds to TRBD1 (5 bases). The CDR3 consists of 14 residues. CDR1 and CDR2 from the germline V gene are MNHEY and SVGEGT. Trimming left V 2 bases short and J 3 bases short, with 8 bases between. This CDR3 is CASSYATVNQPQHF. The CDR3 nucleotides read TGTGCCAGCAGTTACGCGACAGTCAATCAGCCCCAGCATTTT.

The table lists this clonotype with a few counts. The chain uses TRBV6-2 or TRBV6-3 and TRBJ2-5, with D maybe TRBD2 (5 bases). This CDR3 has 15 amino acids. V shed 3 bases and J shed 4 bases, with 15 bases lying between them. Germline V gene data show CDR1 as MNHEY and CDR2 as SVGEGT. CDR3 loop: CASSYLVGGRETQYF. The DNA for the CDR3 is TGTGCCAGCAGTTATCTTGTTGGAGGTCGAGAGACCCAGTACTTC.

With regard to this clonotype: Relative to the germline gene, one junction end is altered; a read error may explain this. The chain combines TRBV6-2 or TRBV6-3 with TRBJ2-7, with D hard to call. CDR3 length equals 12 residues. Germline loops: CDR1 MNHEY, CDR2 SVGEGT. CDR3 region: CASSFLSDEQYF. CDR3 sequence (DNA): TGTGCCAGCAGTTTCCTCTCCGACGAGCAGTACTTC.

This clonotype is a singleton in its sample. This chain uses TRBV25-1 with TRBJ1-6; D is unresolved. This CDR3 has 16 amino acids. Germline CDR1 MGHDK, CDR2 SYGVNS. Trimming shortened V by 1 base and J by 5 bases, and 12 bases separated the two germline ends. The CDR3 loop reads CASSEWAGMDNSPLHF. In DNA, the CDR3 is TGTGCCAGCAGTGAATGGGCCGGGATGGATAATTCACCCCTCCACTTT.

The chain couples TRBV12-5 to TRBJ1-1; no firm D call. Germline assignment: CDR1 LGHNT and CDR2 FRNRAP. The CDR3 covers 12 residues. V lost 1 base, J lost 5 bases, and 5 bases lay in between. The CDR3 loop is CASGLERTEAFF. For the CDR3, the DNA is TGTGCTAGTGGTTTGGAAAGAACTGAAGCTTTCTTT.

V and J are TRBV20-1 and TRBJ1-4; D might be TRBD1 (6 bases). Germline loops: CDR1 DFQATT, CDR2 SNEGSKA (reference sequence). The CDR3 totals 16 residues. V shed 0 bases and J shed 3 bases, with 14 bases lying between them. The CDR3 region is CSARDVQGPPNEKLFF. CDR3 DNA: TGCAGTGCTAGAGATGTCCAGGGGCCACCTAATGAAAAACTGTTTTTT.

The chain couples TRBV29-1 to TRBJ2-1, with 7 bases aligning to TRBD1. The J call is uncertain, as TRBJ2-7 better fits the DNA end. The CDR3 has 13 residues. CDR1 is SQVTM and CDR2 is ANQGSEA in the germline V gene. CDR3: CSGSGGDYNEQYF. The CDR3 DNA is TGCAGCGGCTCAGGGGGTGACTACAATGAGCAGTACTTC.

This clonotype was detected only once. The chain employs TRBV6-5 and TRBJ1-2, with 11 bases that match TRBD1. Germline V CDR1 and CDR2: MNHEY, SVGAGI. The length of the CDR3 is 15 residues. With V trimmed by 2 bases and J by 8 bases, 7 bases remained unmatched. The CDR3 region has the DNA TGTGCCAGCAGTTACCCAGGGACAGGGGGAGACGGCTACACCTTC. Translation gives CASSYPGTGGDGYTF.

The chain recombines TRBV29-1 with TRBJ1-2, with 10 positions matching TRBD1. The J segment lost 4 bases and the V segment lost 7 bases, leaving 6 bases of the junction unmatched. CDR3 length: 13 residues. Germline loops: CDR1 SQVTM, CDR2 ANQGSEA. CDR3 loop: CSDATGGAYGYTF. In DNA, the CDR3 is TGCAGCGACGCGACAGGGGGCGCCTATGGCTACACCTTC.

The chain links TRBV12-3 or TRBV12-4 to TRBJ2-3; 9 bases map to TRBD2. With 7 bases clipped from V and 7 bases from J, the junction kept 9 bases outside the gene matches. This CDR3 spans 14 amino acids. CDR3 nucleotide sequence: TGTGCCAGCAACCCTGGCGGGGGGGGGCATACGCAGTATTTT. The encoded protein is CASNPGGGGHTQYF.

This clonotype has only a few counts. The genes are TRBV7-3 and TRBJ2-3; D might be TRBD1 (6 bases). V was trimmed by 5 bases and J by 5 bases, leaving 17 bases between them. Germline V gene lookup returns CDR1 SGHTA and CDR2 FQGTGA. The length of the CDR3 is 15 residues. CDR3 residues: CASSATGPPLDTQYF. The DNA for the CDR3 is TGTGCCAGCAGCGCTACAGGGCCCCCTTTAGATACGCAGTATTTT.

The chain recombines TRBV4-3 with TRBJ1-4; no firm D call. The DNA matches TRBJ2-2 better at its end, which makes the J call doubtful. This CDR3 is 12 amino acids long. Germline V gene data show CDR1 as LGHNA and CDR2 as YSLEER. The CDR3 coding sequence is TGCGCCAGCAGCCTCCCGGGTCGGGAGCTGTTTTTT. It encodes CASSLPGRELFF.

This clonotype was observed a single time. This chain joins TRBV27 and TRBJ1-2; TRBD1 matches 10 bases. The CDR3 length is 17 residues. Trimming at V came to 6 bases and at J to 3 bases, leaving 13 bases not matched to a gene. The germline gives CDR1 MNHEY, CDR2 SMNVEV (reference sequence). The CDR3 is CASRLLGQGKGYYGYTF. The CDR3 DNA sequence: TGTGCCAGCAGGCTTTTGGGACAGGGGAAGGGATACTATGGCTACACCTTC.

The chain recombines TRBV9 with TRBJ1-4; no clear D gene. The CDR3 sequence is 15 residues long. V was pared by 3 bases and J by 5 bases, with 14 bases between. The germline V gene has CDR1 SGDLS and CDR2 YYNGEE. CDR3 in amino acids: CASSAAAGRNEKLFF. The CDR3 nucleotides read TGTGCCAGCAGCGCGGCGGCAGGCAGGAATGAAAAACTGTTTTTT.

The chain is built from TRBV10-3 and TRBJ2-4; 10 nucleotides agree with TRBD1. The J call could be wrong; TRBJ2-7 is a better fit for the DNA end. From germline, CDR1 is ENHRY and CDR2 SYGVKD. The CDR3 has 15 residues. The CDR3 loop reads CAISDSGTGDYEQYF. The CDR3 nucleotides are TGTGCCATCAGTGATTCCGGGACAGGGGACTACGAGCAGTACTTC.

Comment on this clonotype: A junction boundary mismatches the germline segment, possibly from a read error. The chain is built from TRBV7-2 and TRBJ1-6; D is ambiguous. Germline V gene lookup returns CDR1 SGHTA and CDR2 FQGNSA. This CDR3 has 18 residues. CDR3 region: CASTTWEIGSSYNSPPHF. The CDR3, as DNA: TGTGCCAGCACCACTTGGGAAATCGGGAGCTCCTATAATTCACCCCCCCACTTT.

The rearrangement links TRBV27 to TRBJ1-4; 7 bases are a match to TRBD1. The ends lost 0 bases at V and 7 bases at J; junction bases unmatched: 17. The germline gives CDR1 MNHEY, CDR2 SMNVEV (reference sequence). There are 19 residues in the CDR3. The CDR3 reads CASSLSWGSLATGVEKLFF. The CDR3 DNA reads TGTGCCAGCAGTTTATCCTGGGGATCGCTTGCTACAGGGGTTGAAAAACTGTTTTTT.